A selection of T cell receptor beta chains follows, all from one sample in a study of Tregs in tolerant kidney transplant recipients. Repertoires were generated with immunoSEQ multiplex PCR, while TCRdb's copy carries only in-frame clones and drops some. The sample holds about 77,000 clones, under 98% seen once. The sequencing used CD4+ T cells from blood, collected before the transplant. These receptors were collected from a human donor who received a combined kidney and bone marrow transplant. Both conserved end residues are part of each CDR3. A D gene is named only where the DNA matches it firmly.

D: .; V: TRBV11-2; J: TRBJ2-1; DNA: TGTGCCAGCAGCTTAACTCGGCGGGGAGTTGGCAATGAGCAGTTCTTC; CDR3: CASSLTRRGVGNEQFF
D: .; V: TRBV4-2; J: TRBJ1-5; DNA: TGTGCCAGCAGCCCGCGGGCTGCGAGAATAAATCAGCCCCAGCATTTT; CDR3: CASSPRAARINQPQHF
D: .; V: TRBV7-8; J: TRBJ1-4; DNA: TGTGCCAGCAGCTCCCTCGACTTTGCAACTAATGAAAAACTGTTTTTT; CDR3: CASSSLDFATNEKLFF
D: TRBD1; V: TRBV5-6; J: TRBJ2-3; DNA: TGTGCCAGCAGCTTGGGAGACAGGGTCCTAGATACGCAGTATTTT; CDR3: CASSLGDRVLDTQYF
D: TRBD2; V: TRBV11-2; J: TRBJ2-7; DNA: TGTGCCAGCAGCTTGGGACTAGCGGACTTCTACGAGCAGTACTTC; CDR3: CASSLGLADFYEQYF
D: .; V: TRBV5-4; J: TRBJ2-2; DNA: TGTGCCAGCAGCGTGGGGGGAGGGGGTCCCGGGGAGCTGTTTTTT; CDR3: CASSVGGGGPGELFF
D: .; V: TRBV4-3; J: TRBJ2-5; DNA: TGCGCCAGCAGCCAAGATGCGGGGGAGACCCAGTACTTC; CDR3: CASSQDAGETQYF
D: .; V: TRBV5-1; J: TRBJ1-1; DNA: TGCGCCAGCAGCTACGGCAGAGGGATGATGAACACTGAAGCTTTCTTT; CDR3: CASSYGRGMMNTEAFF
D: TRBD2; V: TRBV11-3; J: TRBJ2-3; DNA: TGTGCCAGCAGCTTAGCCCGGGGGGGGAGGACAGATACGCAGTATTTT; CDR3: CASSLARGGRTDTQYF
D: .; V: TRBV19; J: TRBJ2-3; DNA: TGTGCCAGTAGTACGGGACGGGACTCTGGGACAGATACGCAGTATTTT; CDR3: CASSTGRDSGTDTQYF
D: TRBD2; V: TRBV5-1; J: TRBJ2-1; DNA: TGCGCCAGCAGTGAGATCCGCGGGGGGGCAAGGAATGAGCAGTTCTTC; CDR3: CASSEIRGGARNEQFF
D: TRBD2; V: TRBV5-1; J: TRBJ2-3; DNA: TGCGCCAGCAGCTCCCGACTAGCGGGAGGAGGGGATACGCAGTATTTT; CDR3: CASSSRLAGGGDTQYF
D: .; V: TRBV15; J: TRBJ2-1; DNA: TGTGCCACCAGCGTTAGGGGAACGGTGTTGCAGTTCTTC; CDR3: CATSVRGTVLQFF